Listed below are T cell receptor beta chains from one sample, sequenced in a study of CD8 T cells in ankylosing spondylitis. TCRdb redid the calling of the 5' RACE reads with MiXCR, one entry per CDR3 protein. The repertoire holds about 540,000 distinct CDR3 sequences, with roughly 13% as singletons. Sequencing was performed on blood, either unsorted or a sorted T cell fraction (not recorded which). These receptor sequences come from a male donor with ankylosing spondylitis. Both conserved end residues are part of each CDR3. D genes are given only for firm matches. Rows give clone size only sometimes, using once, few, many, or a class for an expanded clone.

TRBJ2-1 | TRBV20-1 | TRBD2 | once | CSAASLAGQYNEQFF | TGCAGTGCAGCTTCCTTAGCGGGCCAATACAATGAGCAGTTCTTC
TRBJ2-6 | TRBV5-1 | . | many | CASSQQTASGANVLTF | TGCGCCAGCAGCCAACAGACAGCCTCTGGGGCCAACGTCCTGACTTTC
TRBJ2-1 | TRBV6-1 | TRBD2 | few | CASSPGGYEQFF | TGTGCCAGCAGCCCGGGGGGGTATGAGCAGTTCTTC
TRBJ1-2 | TRBV7-2 | TRBD1 | . | CASRHGQGAGYTF | TGTGCCAGCAGACATGGACAGGGGGCTGGCTACACCTTC
TRBJ2-2 | TRBV5-1 | TRBD1 | few | CASSSITGAYRGPGTGELFF | TGCGCCAGCAGCTCCATCACCGGCGCGTACAGGGGCCCCGGCACCGGGGAGCTGTTTTTT
TRBJ2-5 | TRBV4-2 | TRBD2 | . | CASSPTSGSEQETQYF | TGTGCCAGCAGCCCGACTAGCGGGAGCGAGCAAGAGACCCAGTACTTC
TRBJ1-4 | TRBV4-2 | . | few | CASSQDPTAGNEKLFF | TGTGCCAGCAGCCAAGATCCCACAGCGGGTAATGAAAAACTGTTTTTT
TRBJ2-1 | TRBV7-2 | TRBD2 | many | CASSLGGGRVNEQFF | TGTGCCAGCAGCTTAGGTGGCGGGAGGGTTAATGAGCAGTTCTTC
TRBJ1-2 | TRBV6-1 | . | few | CASATARANYGYTF | TGTGCCAGCGCGACCGCAAGAGCTAACTATGGCTACACCTTC
TRBJ2-3 | TRBV29-1 | TRBD2 | few | CSGRGGPQDTQYF | TGCAGCGGGCGCGGGGGACCTCAAGATACGCAGTATTTT
TRBJ2-1 | TRBV9 | . | few | CASSSRGSGYNEQFF | TGTGCCAGCAGCTCCCGGGGTAGCGGCTACAATGAGCAGTTCTTC
TRBJ2-2 | TRBV7-9 | TRBD2 | few | CARGDRTSGSWELFF | TGTGCCAGGGGCGATCGGACTAGCGGGAGTTGGGAGCTGTTTTTT
TRBJ2-1 | TRBV7-2 | TRBD2 | few | CASRRVAGVANEQFF | TGTGCCAGCAGAAGGGTAGCGGGAGTTGCCAATGAGCAGTTCTTC
TRBJ1-4 | TRBV29-1 | TRBD1 | . | CSVVSGWDRFSFKVFF | TGCAGCGTTGTGTCCGGTTGGGACAGGTTTTCTTTCAAGGTGTTTTTT
TRBJ1-5 | TRBV3-1 | TRBD1 | few | CASSATGEQPQHF | TGTGCCAGCAGCGCAACAGGGGAACAGCCCCAGCATTTT
TRBJ2-1 | TRBV5-1 | TRBD2 | . | CASAPTSGSQQFF | TGCGCCAGCGCCCCGACTAGCGGGAGCCAGCAGTTCTTC
TRBJ2-1 | TRBV20-1 | . | . | CSARNDWGGNEQFF | TGCAGTGCGCGCAATGACTGGGGTGGGAATGAGCAGTTCTTC
TRBJ2-1 | TRBV15 | TRBD2 | few | CATSTRLAGNEQFF | TGTGCCACCAGCACGAGACTAGCGGGTAATGAGCAGTTCTTC
TRBJ2-2 | TRBV12-3/TRBV12-4 | TRBD1 | . | CASTPGQGTGELFF | TGTGCCAGCACCCCGGGACAGGGCACCGGGGAGCTGTTTTTT
TRBJ2-2 | TRBV7-8 | TRBD2 | . | CASSLASGRGTGELFF | TGTGCCAGCAGCTTGGCCAGCGGGAGGGGAACCGGGGAGCTGTTTTTT
TRBJ2-3 | TRBV20-1 | . | . | CSARPPQKADTRYF | TGCAGTGCTCGCCCACCTCAGAAGGCAGATACGCGGTATTTT
TRBJ2-1 | TRBV25-1 | . | many | CASTVGADYNEQFF | TGTGCCAGCACAGTGGGGGCAGACTACAATGAGCAGTTCTTC
TRBJ2-2 | TRBV20-1 | . | . | CSAQSDRTNTGELFF | TGCAGTGCTCAGAGTGACAGGACGAACACCGGGGAGCTGTTTTTT